This T cell receptor (beta chain) was identified in a study of regulatory T cells in long-lasting Graves disease. Study-level findings and limits: TRBV28, TRBJ1-2 and TRBJ2-5 emerged as the favored segments in persistent disease.

The CDR3 has 15 residues. Germline lookup yields CDR1 MNHEY and CDR2 SVGEGT. V was clipped by 5 bases and J by 1 base, with 15 bases between them. Arm-PCR of CDR3 regions and iRepertoire HTBI primers were the basis on which TCR beta libraries were built. In the authors' methods: Identification across samples found fewer than 65 TRBV and 12 to 15 TRBJ segments. TCRdb independently ran MiXCR on the multiplex PCR reads; one entry per CDR3 protein. The V and J calls reflect TCRdb's pipeline rather than the authors' work. Among hundreds of thousands of distinct CDR3 sequences, roughly 20% were seen once, and the ten largest hold around 20%. Ten or more counts support this clonotype. Its antigen is unknown. Time point meaning: persistent/refractory GD, antithyroid drugs over 5 years with positive TRAb. PBMC-extracted RNA yielded the TCR library. Diagnosing Graves' disease relied on the American Thyroid Association guidelines. The source of the patients was an endocrinology department in Xi'an, China.

This chain connects TRBV6-2 or TRBV6-3 to TRBJ2-7; D might be TRBD2 (6 bases). This sequence originates from a female donor with Graves disease. The specimen comprised peripheral blood mononuclear cells (PBMCs), sampled when the disease was refractory, from a patient treated with antithyroid drugs. The DNA for the CDR3 is TGTGCCAGCAGTCGGACCGGGACTTCATCCTACGAGCAGTACTTC. Translating it yields CASSRTGTSSYEQYF.